Listed below are T cell receptor beta chains from one sample, sequenced in a study of shared clonotypes between healthy human individuals. Sequencing used immunoSEQ multiplex PCR; TCRdb keeps in-frame clones, though not all of them. The sample has a few million clones, over 90% seen once. Source material: naive CD4+ T cells from PBMCs. These receptors came from a man aged 18 to 29 in good health. Some clones in this sample may be carry-over from other donors' samples. Each CDR3 is given with its conserved first and last residue. The D gene is left open where the match is weak. Part of the rows lack a size; the others show once, few, many or a class for expanded clones.

size	length	V	D	J	CDR3	DNA
-	14	TRBV11-1	-	TRBJ2-3	CASSHVYLGDTQYF	TGTGCCAGCAGCCACGTCTACTTGGGAGATACGCAGTATTTT
-	12	TRBV7-9	-	TRBJ1-2	CASSDSNYGYTF	TGTGCCAGCAGCGACAGTAACTATGGCTACACCTTC
-	17	TRBV7-9	-	TRBJ1-3	CASSLPGTRPSGNTIYF	TGTGCCAGCAGCTTACCCGGGACACGCCCCTCTGGAAACACCATATATTTT
-	13	TRBV7-3	-	TRBJ2-2	CASSFFGTGELFF	TGTGCCAGCAGCTTCTTCGGCACCGGGGAGCTGTTTTTT
-	17	TRBV2	TRBD2	TRBJ2-3	CASNTGLAGGRTDTQYF	TGTGCCAGCAACACGGGACTAGCGGGAGGGCGCACAGATACGCAGTATTTT
-	14	TRBV1	-	TRBJ2-7	CTSSHVWRTYEQYF	TGCACCAGCAGCCATGTGTGGCGCACCTACGAGCAGTACTTC
-	13	TRBV28	-	TRBJ1-5	CASSLSPLMPQHF	TGTGCCAGCAGTTTAAGCCCTTTGATGCCCCAGCATTTT
-	16	TRBV4-2	TRBD1	TRBJ2-7	CASSQDIGTAPYEQYF	TGTGCCAGCAGCCAAGATATCGGGACAGCCCCCTACGAGCAGTACTTC
-	18	TRBV19	TRBD2	TRBJ2-2	CASSIVGRGRAVTGELFF	TGTGCCAGTAGTATTGTTGGGCGCGGGAGGGCCGTCACCGGGGAGCTGTTTTTT
-	13	TRBV5-1	-	TRBJ2-2	CASNDANTGELFF	TGCGCCAGCAACGACGCGAACACCGGGGAGCTGTTTTTT
-	19	TRBV9	-	TRBJ2-1	CASSVGIGTLRSSYNEQFF	TGTGCCAGCAGCGTAGGTATTGGGACTCTAAGAAGCTCCTACAATGAGCAGTTCTTC
-	15	TRBV19	-	TRBJ1-2	CASIPDTRRSYGYTF	TGTGCCAGTATCCCGGACACTCGGCGTAGTTATGGCTACACCTTC
once	13	TRBV11-2	-	TRBJ2-7	CASSPRRGYEQYF	TGTGCCAGCAGCCCCCGGAGGGGGTACGAGCAGTACTTC
-	13	TRBV7-3	-	TRBJ2-1	CASSQGRNNEQFF	TGTGCCAGCAGCCAGGGACGGAACAATGAGCAGTTCTTC
-	13	TRBV7-3	-	TRBJ1-1	CASGRQRNTEAFF	TGTGCCAGCGGTAGACAGCGGAACACTGAAGCTTTCTTT
-	18	TRBV11-2	-	TRBJ2-1	CASSFGVIGRRTYNEQFF	TGTGCCAGCAGCTTTGGAGTCATCGGGCGACGGACCTACAATGAGCAGTTCTTC
-	15	TRBV27	TRBD1	TRBJ1-6	CASRRTGGSNSPLHF	TGTGCCAGCAGACGGACAGGGGGCAGTAATTCACCCCTCCACTTT
-	14	TRBV15	-	TRBJ1-4	CATSRWTGNEKLFF	TGTGCCACCAGCAGATGGACGGGGAATGAAAAACTGTTTTTT
-	14	TRBV9	-	TRBJ2-5	CASSVGGVQETQYF	TGTGCCAGCAGCGTAGGGGGGGTGCAAGAGACCCAGTACTTC
-	14	TRBV5-1	-	TRBJ2-3	CASTGSTGTDTQYF	TGCGCCAGCACGGGATCGACAGGCACAGATACGCAGTATTTT
-	12	TRBV30	-	TRBJ2-1	CAWSGGAYEQFF	TGTGCCTGGAGTGGGGGGGCGTATGAGCAGTTCTTC
-	13	TRBV5-6	TRBD2	TRBJ2-3	CASSRAGEDTQYF	TGTGCCAGCAGCCGCGCGGGGGAAGATACGCAGTATTTT
-	14	TRBV28	-	TRBJ2-7	CASSLWAGGNEQYF	TGTGCCAGCAGTTTATGGGCAGGGGGGAACGAGCAGTACTTC
-	14	TRBV4-1	TRBD2	TRBJ2-2	CASRPGGDTGELFF	TGCGCCAGCAGGCCGGGGGGTGACACCGGGGAGCTGTTTTTT
few	15	TRBV28	TRBD1	TRBJ2-6	CASSTGGAGANVLTF	TGTGCCAGCAGTACAGGGGGCGCTGGGGCCAACGTCCTGACTTTC
-	16	TRBV5-4	-	TRBJ2-2	CASSRGQTMNTGELFF	TGTGCCAGCAGCCGTGGACAGACAATGAACACCGGGGAGCTGTTTTTT
-	15	TRBV12-2	-	TRBJ2-2	CASRFRQGAGGELFF	TGTGCAAGTCGCTTCCGACAGGGGGCGGGCGGGGAGCTGTTTTTT
-	12	TRBV6-6	-	TRBJ1-4	CASTHSNEKLFF	TGTGCCAGCACCCATTCTAATGAAAAACTGTTTTTT
-	9	TRBV29-1	-	TRBJ1-2	CSVQPGYTF	TGCAGCGTTCAACCGGGCTACACCTTC
-	17	TRBV7-8	TRBD2	TRBJ2-2	CASSLVAGGANTGELFF	TGTGCCAGCAGCTTAGTAGCGGGAGGGGCGAACACCGGGGAGCTGTTTTTT
-	13	TRBV10-3	-	TRBJ1-4	CAIGGEANEKLFF	TGTGCCATCGGAGGGGAGGCTAATGAAAAACTGTTTTTT
-	15	TRBV6-1	-	TRBJ2-7	CASSEAWTASYEQYF	TGTGCCAGCAGTGAAGCGTGGACAGCCTCCTACGAGCAGTACTTC
-	16	TRBV6-8	-	TRBJ2-3	CASSSPGGRSTDTQYF	TGTGCCAGCAGTTCCCCCGGTGGGCGTTCCACAGATACGCAGTATTTT
-	14	TRBV29-1	-	TRBJ2-3	CSVVGRAGTDTQYF	TGCAGCGTTGTAGGCAGGGCAGGGACAGATACGCAGTATTTT
-	15	TRBV5-6	-	TRBJ2-5	CASSWRVGYQETQYF	TGTGCCAGCAGCTGGCGGGTTGGGTACCAAGAGACCCAGTACTTC
-	13	TRBV7-3	-	TRBJ2-5	CASSPDREGPQYF	TGTGCCAGCAGCCCCGACAGGGAGGGGCCCCAGTACTTC
-	16	TRBV6-1	TRBD1	TRBJ2-3	CASSVTGTGFVDTQYF	TGTGCCAGCAGTGTCACCGGGACAGGGTTTGTGGATACGCAGTATTTT
-	15	TRBV6-5	TRBD2	TRBJ2-1	CASSYWTSGYNEQFF	TGTGCCAGCAGTTACTGGACTAGCGGGTACAATGAGCAGTTCTTC